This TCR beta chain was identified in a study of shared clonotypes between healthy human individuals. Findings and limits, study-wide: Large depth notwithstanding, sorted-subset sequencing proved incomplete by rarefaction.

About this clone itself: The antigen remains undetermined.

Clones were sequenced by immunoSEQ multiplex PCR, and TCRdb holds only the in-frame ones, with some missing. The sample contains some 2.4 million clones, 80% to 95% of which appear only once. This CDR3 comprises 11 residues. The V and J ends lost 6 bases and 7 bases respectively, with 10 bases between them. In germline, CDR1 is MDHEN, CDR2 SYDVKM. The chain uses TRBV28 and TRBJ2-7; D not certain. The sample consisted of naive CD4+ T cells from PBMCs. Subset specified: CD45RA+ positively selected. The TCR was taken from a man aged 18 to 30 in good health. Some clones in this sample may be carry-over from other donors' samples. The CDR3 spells CASRSRWEQYF. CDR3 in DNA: TGTGCCAGCAGGTCCCGCTGGGAGCAGTACTTC.